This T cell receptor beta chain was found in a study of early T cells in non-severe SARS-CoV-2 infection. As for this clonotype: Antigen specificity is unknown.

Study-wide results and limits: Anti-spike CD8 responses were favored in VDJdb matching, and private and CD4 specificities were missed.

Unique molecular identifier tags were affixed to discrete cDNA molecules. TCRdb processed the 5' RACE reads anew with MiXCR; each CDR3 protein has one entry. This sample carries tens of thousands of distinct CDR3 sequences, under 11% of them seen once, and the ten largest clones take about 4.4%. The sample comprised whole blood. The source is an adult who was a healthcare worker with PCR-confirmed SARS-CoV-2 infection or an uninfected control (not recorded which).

The chain's CDR3 is CASSYDRRGLAGGNQETQYF. CDR3 DNA sequence: TGTGCCAGCAGTTACGATCGGCGAGGACTAGCGGGAGGTAACCAAGAGACCCAGTACTTC. The gene calls are TRBV6-2 or TRBV6-3 and TRBJ2-5, with TRBD2 identical over 14 bases. There are 20 residues in the CDR3. The V segment lost 2 bases and the J segment 0 bases; nucleotides outside the gene matches: 11. The germline V gene has CDR1 MNHEY and CDR2 SVGEGT.